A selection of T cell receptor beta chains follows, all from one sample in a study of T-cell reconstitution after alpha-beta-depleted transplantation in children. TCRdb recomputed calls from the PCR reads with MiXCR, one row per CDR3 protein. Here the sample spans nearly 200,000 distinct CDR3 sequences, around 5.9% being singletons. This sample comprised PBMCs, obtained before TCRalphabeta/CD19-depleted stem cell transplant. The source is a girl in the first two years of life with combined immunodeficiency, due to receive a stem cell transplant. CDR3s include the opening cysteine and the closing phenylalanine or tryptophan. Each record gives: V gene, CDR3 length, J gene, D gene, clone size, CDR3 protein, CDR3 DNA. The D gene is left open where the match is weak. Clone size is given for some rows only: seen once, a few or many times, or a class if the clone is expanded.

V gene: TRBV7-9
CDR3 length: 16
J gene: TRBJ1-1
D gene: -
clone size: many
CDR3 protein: CASSLGGGAGDTEAFF
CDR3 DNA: TGTGCCAGCAGCTTAGGGGGAGGGGCAGGGGACACTGAAGCTTTCTTT

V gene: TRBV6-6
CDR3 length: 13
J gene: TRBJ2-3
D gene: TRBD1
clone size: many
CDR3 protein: CASLLTGGDTQYF
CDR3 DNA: TGTGCCAGCTTATTGACAGGGGGAGATACGCAGTATTTT

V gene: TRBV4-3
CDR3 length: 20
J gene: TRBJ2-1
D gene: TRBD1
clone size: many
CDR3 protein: CASSQVPKNPGQGRWNEQFF
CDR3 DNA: TGCGCCAGCAGCCAAGTTCCCAAAAATCCGGGACAGGGTAGGTGGAATGAGCAGTTCTTC

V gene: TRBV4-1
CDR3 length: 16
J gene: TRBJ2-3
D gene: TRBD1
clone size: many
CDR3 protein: CASSHAGQGGEDTQYF
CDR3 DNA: TGCGCCAGCAGCCACGCGGGACAGGGTGGGGAAGATACGCAGTATTTT

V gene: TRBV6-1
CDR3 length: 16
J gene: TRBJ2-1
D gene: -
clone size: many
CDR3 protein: CASRSDSRGAYNEQFF
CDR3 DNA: TGTGCCAGCAGATCGGACAGCCGAGGGGCCTACAATGAGCAGTTCTTC

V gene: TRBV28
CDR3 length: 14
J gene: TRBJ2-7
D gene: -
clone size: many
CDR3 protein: CASSFPRESYEQYF
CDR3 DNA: TGTGCCAGCAGTTTCCCCAGGGAATCCTACGAGCAGTACTTC

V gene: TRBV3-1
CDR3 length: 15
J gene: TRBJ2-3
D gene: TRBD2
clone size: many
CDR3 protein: CASSQGAGGADTQYF
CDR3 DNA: TGTGCCAGCAGCCAAGGGGCGGGGGGTGCAGATACGCAGTATTTT

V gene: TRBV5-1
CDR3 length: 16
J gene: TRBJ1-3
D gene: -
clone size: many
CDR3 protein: CASSFVGIGAGNTIYF
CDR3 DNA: TGCGCCAGCAGCTTTGTCGGGATAGGGGCTGGAAACACCATATATTTT

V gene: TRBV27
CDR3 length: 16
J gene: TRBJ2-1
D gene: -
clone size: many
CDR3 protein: CASSLDAISSYNEQFF
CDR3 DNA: TGTGCCAGCAGTCTCGACGCAATCAGCTCCTACAATGAGCAGTTCTTC

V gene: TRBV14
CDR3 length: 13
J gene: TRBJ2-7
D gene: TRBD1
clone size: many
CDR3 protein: CASRGQGAYEQYF
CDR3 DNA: TGTGCCAGCAGGGGACAGGGGGCCTACGAGCAGTACTTC

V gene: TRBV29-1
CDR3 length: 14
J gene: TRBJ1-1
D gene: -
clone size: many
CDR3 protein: CSVPGRMKPGEAFF
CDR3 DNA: TGCAGCGTCCCGGGACGTATGAAGCCGGGCGAAGCTTTCTTT

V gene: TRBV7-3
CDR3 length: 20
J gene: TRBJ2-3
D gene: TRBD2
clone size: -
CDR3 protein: CASSSPRASGGAKSTDTQYF
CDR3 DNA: TGTGCCAGCAGCTCACCCAGAGCTAGCGGGGGGGCTAAGAGCACAGATACGCAGTATTTT

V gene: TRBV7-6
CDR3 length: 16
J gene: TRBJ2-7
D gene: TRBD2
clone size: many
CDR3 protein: CASSFTTGGSTYEQYF
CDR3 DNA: TGTGCCAGCAGCTTCACCACGGGGGGATCGACCTACGAGCAGTACTTC

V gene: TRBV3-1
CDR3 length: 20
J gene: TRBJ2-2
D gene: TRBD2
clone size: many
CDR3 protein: CASSQPYGLAGGTITGELFF
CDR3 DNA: TGTGCCAGCAGCCAACCTTATGGACTAGCGGGAGGGACTATTACCGGGGAGCTGTTTTTT

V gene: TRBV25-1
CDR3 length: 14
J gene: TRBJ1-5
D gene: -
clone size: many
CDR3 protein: CASSEREQWQPQHF
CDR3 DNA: TGTGCCAGCAGTGAACGGGAGCAATGGCAGCCCCAGCATTTT

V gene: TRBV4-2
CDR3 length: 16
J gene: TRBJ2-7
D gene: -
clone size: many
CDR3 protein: CASSRILWSLYYEQYF
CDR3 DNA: TGTGCCAGCAGCCGCATTTTGTGGTCTCTCTACTACGAGCAGTACTTC

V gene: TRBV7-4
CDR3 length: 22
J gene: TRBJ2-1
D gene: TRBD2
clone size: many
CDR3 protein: CASSFKGAGGLAGLSSYNEQFF
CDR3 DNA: TGTGCCAGCAGCTTTAAAGGGGCCGGGGGTCTAGCGGGATTGAGCTCCTACAATGAGCAGTTCTTC

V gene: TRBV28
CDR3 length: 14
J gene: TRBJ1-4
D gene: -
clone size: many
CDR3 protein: CASSFGQHNEKLFF
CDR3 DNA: TGTGCCAGCAGTTTTGGACAGCATAATGAAAAACTGTTTTTT

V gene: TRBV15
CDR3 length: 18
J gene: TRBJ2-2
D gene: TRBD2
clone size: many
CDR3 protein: CATSRVAGTSGDTGELFF
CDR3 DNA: TGTGCCACCAGCAGAGTAGCCGGGACTAGCGGGGACACCGGGGAGCTGTTTTTT

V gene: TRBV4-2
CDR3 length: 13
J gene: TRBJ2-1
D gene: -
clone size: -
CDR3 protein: CASSQVGGDEQFF
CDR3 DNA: TGTGCCAGCAGCCAAGTAGGAGGGGATGAGCAGTTCTTC

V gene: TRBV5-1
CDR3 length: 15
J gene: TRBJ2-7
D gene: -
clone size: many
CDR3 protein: CASRPKGTGDYEQYF
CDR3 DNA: TGCGCCAGCAGACCAAAGGGGACCGGGGACTACGAGCAGTACTTC

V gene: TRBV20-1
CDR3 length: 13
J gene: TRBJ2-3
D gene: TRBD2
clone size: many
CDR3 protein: CSAIVLAGDTQYF
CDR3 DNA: TGCAGTGCCATCGTGCTAGCGGGGGATACGCAGTATTTT

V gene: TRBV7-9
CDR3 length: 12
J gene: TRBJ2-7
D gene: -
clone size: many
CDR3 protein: CASSFSGAEQYF
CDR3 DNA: TGTGCCAGCAGCTTTTCAGGGGCCGAGCAGTACTTC

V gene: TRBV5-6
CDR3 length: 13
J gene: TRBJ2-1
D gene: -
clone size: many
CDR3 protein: CASSFGGIGEQFF
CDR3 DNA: TGTGCCAGCAGCTTCGGAGGTATCGGTGAGCAGTTCTTC

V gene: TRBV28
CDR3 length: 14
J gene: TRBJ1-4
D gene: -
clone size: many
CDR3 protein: CASSFRGWNEKLFF
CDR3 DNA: TGTGCCAGCAGTTTCAGGGGTTGGAATGAAAAACTGTTTTTT

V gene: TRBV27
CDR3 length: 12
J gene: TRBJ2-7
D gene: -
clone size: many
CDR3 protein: CASSLAGDEQYF
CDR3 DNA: TGTGCCAGCAGTTTAGCAGGGGACGAGCAGTACTTC

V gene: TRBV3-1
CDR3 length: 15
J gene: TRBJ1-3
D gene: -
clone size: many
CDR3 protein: CASSSGRRSGNTIYF
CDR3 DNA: TGTGCCAGCAGCTCCGGCAGGCGGTCTGGAAACACCATATATTTT

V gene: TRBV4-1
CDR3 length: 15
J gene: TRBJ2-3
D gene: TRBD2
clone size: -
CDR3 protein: CASSLRGGGPDTQYF
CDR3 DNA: TGCGCCAGCAGCCTACGGGGGGGGGGCCCAGATACGCAGTATTTT

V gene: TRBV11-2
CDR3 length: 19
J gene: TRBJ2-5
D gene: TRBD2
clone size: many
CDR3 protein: CASSLVTTSGRFPQETQYF
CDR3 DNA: TGTGCCAGCAGCTTAGTTACAACTAGCGGGAGATTCCCCCAAGAGACCCAGTACTTC

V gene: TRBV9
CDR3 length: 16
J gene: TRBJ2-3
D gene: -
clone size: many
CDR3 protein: CASRDLYEDPKGTQYF
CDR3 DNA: TGTGCCAGCAGAGACCTTTACGAGGACCCGAAGGGTACGCAGTATTTT

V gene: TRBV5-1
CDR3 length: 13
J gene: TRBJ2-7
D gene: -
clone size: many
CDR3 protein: CASNPTPGIEQYF
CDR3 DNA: TGCGCCAGCAACCCCACGCCAGGCATTGAGCAGTACTTC

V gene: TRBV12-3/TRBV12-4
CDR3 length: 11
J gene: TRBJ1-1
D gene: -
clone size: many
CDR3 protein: CASSLGSEAFF
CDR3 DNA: TGTGCCAGCAGTTTGGGGAGTGAAGCTTTCTTT

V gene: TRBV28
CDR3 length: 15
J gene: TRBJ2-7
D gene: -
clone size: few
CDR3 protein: CASSLLAASTYEQYF
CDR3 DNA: TGTGCCAGCAGTTTGTTGGCCGCCTCGACCTACGAGCAGTACTTC

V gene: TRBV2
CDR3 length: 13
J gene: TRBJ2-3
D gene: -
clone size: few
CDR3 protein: CAAPRGVTDTQYF
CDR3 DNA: TGTGCCGCACCGCGCGGGGTCACAGATACGCAGTATTTT

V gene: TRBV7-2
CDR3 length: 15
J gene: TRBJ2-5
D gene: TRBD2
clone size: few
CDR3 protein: CASSLRQRGGGTQYF
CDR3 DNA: TGTGCCAGCAGCTTACGTCAGCGGGGGGGCGGGACCCAGTACTTC

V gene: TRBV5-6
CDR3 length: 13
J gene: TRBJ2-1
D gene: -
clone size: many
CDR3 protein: CASSSTRPNEQFF
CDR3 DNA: TGTGCCAGCAGCTCAACCAGGCCCAATGAGCAGTTCTTC

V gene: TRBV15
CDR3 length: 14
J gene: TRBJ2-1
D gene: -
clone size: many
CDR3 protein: CATHRDSDMGEQFF
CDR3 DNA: TGTGCCACCCACCGGGATAGCGATATGGGTGAGCAGTTCTTC

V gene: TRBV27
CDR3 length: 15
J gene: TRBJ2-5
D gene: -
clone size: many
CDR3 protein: CASSLSWDGEETQYF
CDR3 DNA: TGTGCCAGCAGTCTCTCCTGGGATGGAGAAGAGACCCAGTACTTC

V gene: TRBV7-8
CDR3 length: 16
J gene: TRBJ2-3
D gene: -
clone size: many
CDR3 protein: CASSPLGGLGTDTQYF
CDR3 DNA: TGTGCCAGCAGCCCCCTCGGGGGCCTTGGCACAGATACGCAGTATTTT

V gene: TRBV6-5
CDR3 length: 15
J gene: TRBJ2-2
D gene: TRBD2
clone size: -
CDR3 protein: CASSYSGLEDGELFF
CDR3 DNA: TGTGCCAGCAGTTACTCGGGACTAGAGGACGGGGAGCTGTTTTTT

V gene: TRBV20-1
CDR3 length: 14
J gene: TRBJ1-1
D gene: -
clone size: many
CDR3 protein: CSAREPRQNTEAFF
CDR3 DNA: TGCAGTGCTAGAGAGCCCCGACAGAACACTGAAGCTTTCTTT

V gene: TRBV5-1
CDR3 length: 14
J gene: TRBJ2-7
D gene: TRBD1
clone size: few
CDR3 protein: CASSPWTGNYEQYF
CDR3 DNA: TGCGCCAGCAGCCCCTGGACAGGGAACTACGAGCAGTACTTC

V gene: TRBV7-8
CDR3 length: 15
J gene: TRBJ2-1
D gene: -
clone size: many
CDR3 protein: CASSVQGGGYNEQFF
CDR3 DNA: TGTGCCAGCAGCGTTCAGGGAGGGGGGTACAATGAGCAGTTCTTC

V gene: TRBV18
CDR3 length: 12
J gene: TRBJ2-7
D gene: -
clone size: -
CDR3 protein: CASSKLLREQYF
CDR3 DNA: TGTGCCAGCTCGAAACTATTACGCGAGCAGTACTTC

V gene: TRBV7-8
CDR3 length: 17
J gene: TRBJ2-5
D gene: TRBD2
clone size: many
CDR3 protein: CASSLTSGGLFLETQYF
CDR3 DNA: TGTGCCAGCAGCTTAACTAGCGGGGGGTTGTTCCTAGAGACCCAGTACTTC

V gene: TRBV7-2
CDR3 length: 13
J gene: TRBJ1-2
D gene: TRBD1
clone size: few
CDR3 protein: CASSLTGPYGYTF
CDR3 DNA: TGTGCCAGCAGCCTGACAGGGCCCTATGGCTACACCTTC

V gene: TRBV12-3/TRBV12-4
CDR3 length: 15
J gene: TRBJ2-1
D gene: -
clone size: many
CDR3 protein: CASSFFSPFYNEQFF
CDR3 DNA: TGTGCCAGCAGTTTCTTTAGTCCCTTCTACAATGAGCAGTTCTTC

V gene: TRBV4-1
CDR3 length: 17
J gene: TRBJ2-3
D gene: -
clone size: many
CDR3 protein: CASSQEPTESGTDTQYF
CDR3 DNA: TGCGCCAGCAGCCAAGAACCGACAGAGTCGGGGACAGATACGCAGTATTTT

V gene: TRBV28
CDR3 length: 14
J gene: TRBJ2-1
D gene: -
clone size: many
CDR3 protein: CASSLNRAFDEQFF
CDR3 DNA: TGTGCCAGCAGTTTAAATAGGGCATTCGATGAGCAGTTCTTC

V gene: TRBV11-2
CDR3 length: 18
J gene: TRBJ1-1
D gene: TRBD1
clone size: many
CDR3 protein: CASSLVSFWTGGSEEAFF
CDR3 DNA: TGTGCCAGCAGCTTAGTATCTTTCTGGACAGGGGGGTCAGAGGAAGCTTTCTTT

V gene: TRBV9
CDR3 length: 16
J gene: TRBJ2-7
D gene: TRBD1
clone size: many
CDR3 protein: CASSVGGQGITYEQYF
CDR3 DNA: TGTGCCAGCAGCGTAGGGGGACAGGGAATTACCTACGAGCAGTACTTC

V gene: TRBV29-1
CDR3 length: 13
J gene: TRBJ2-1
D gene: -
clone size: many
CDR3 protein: CSVAGPLRNEQFF
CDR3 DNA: TGCAGCGTTGCGGGACCCCTACGGAATGAGCAGTTCTTC

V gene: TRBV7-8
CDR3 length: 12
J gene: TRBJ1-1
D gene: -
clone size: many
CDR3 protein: CASTRLNTEAFF
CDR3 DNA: TGTGCCAGCACCCGACTGAACACTGAAGCTTTCTTT

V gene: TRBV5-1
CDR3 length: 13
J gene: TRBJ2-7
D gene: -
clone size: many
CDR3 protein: CASSLMDSYEQYF
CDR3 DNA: TGCGCCAGCAGCTTGATGGACAGTTACGAGCAGTACTTC

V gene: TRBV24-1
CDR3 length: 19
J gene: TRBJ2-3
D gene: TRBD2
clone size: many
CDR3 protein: CATSAWPSGLAGPPDTQYF
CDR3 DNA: TGTGCCACCAGTGCCTGGCCTTCGGGACTAGCGGGACCCCCAGATACGCAGTATTTT

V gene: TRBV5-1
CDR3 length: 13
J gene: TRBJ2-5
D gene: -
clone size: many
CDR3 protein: CASSLGVMETQYF
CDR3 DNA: TGCGCCAGCAGCTTAGGTGTCATGGAGACCCAGTACTTC

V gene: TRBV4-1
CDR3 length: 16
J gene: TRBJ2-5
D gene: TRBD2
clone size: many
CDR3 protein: CASSQEGLAGKETQYF
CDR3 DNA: TGCGCCAGCAGCCAAGAGGGACTAGCGGGGAAAGAGACCCAGTACTTC

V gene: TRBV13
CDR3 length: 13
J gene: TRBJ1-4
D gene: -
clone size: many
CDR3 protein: CASGETNAEKLFF
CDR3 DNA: TGTGCCAGCGGGGAAACTAATGCCGAAAAACTGTTTTTT

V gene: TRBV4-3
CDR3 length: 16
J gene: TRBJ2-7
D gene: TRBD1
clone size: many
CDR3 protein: CASSQNTYTGGDEQYF
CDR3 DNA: TGCGCCAGCAGCCAAAATACATACACAGGGGGCGACGAGCAGTACTTC

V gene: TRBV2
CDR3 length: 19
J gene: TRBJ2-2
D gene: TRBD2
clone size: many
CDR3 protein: CASSFSRGGLAGPTGELFF
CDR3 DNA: TGTGCCAGCAGTTTCTCGCGTGGAGGTCTAGCGGGGCCCACCGGGGAGCTGTTTTTT